This T cell receptor beta chain was found in a study of blood T cells in healthy people across ages. General study points: Among T cells, TCR beta diversity per million cells dropped roughly linearly as age rose. Researchers deemed the diversity estimates from one million T cells underestimates. When set beside aged donors, long-lived donors presented more naive CD4+ cells and higher diversity.

With each sample, at least 5.5 micrograms of total RNA were extracted. Primers used in a second PCR of roughly 6 to 12 cycles were a sample-barcoded 5' primer and a J-beta primer mix. TCRdb redid the calling of the 5' RACE reads with MiXCR, one entry per CDR3 protein. The repertoire consists of about 400,000 distinct CDR3 sequences, with 45% to 60% occurring once and the leading ten covering around 49%. About this clonotype: Its target is not known.

Germline V lookup: CDR1 MNHEY, CDR2 SVGEGT. V was pared by 3 bases and J by 0 bases, with 4 bases of the junction left unmatched. The length of the CDR3 is 18 residues. What was sequenced was blood. This chain connects TRBV6-2 or TRBV6-3 to TRBJ2-6; TRBD1 matches at 11 bases. The sequence was obtained from a man aged 55 to 69 in good health. This chain's CDR3 is CASSYWDRGFSGANVLTF. The CDR3 nucleotides read TGTGCCAGCAGTTATTGGGACAGGGGGTTCTCTGGGGCCAACGTCCTGACTTTC.